This TCR beta chain was sequenced during a study of naive and memory T cell subsets. This clonotype was seen more than once but under ten times. The antigen remains unidentified. Overall study results and limits: Especially in CD8 cells, naive repertoires contained a few larger clonotypes, possibly CD45RA-re-expressing memory cells.

Overnight CMV lysate stimulation of fresh PBMCs defined donor CMV status by CD4+ IFNgamma. Cells stained for CD3, CD4, CD8, CD45RA and CD27 were sorted into four subsets. Both TRBC1 and TRBC2 were covered by a beta constant-region primer of two equimolar oligonucleotides. Four rounds of PCR amplified the ligated cDNA using nested alpha and beta constant-region primers plus SP2. In TCRdb, the UMI-ligation and nested PCR reads were re-called with MiXCR into one record per CDR3 protein. The sample contains about 150,000 distinct CDR3 sequences, approximately 22% of which appear only once. This CDR3 is built from 14 residues. Germline CDR1 reads LGHNA; CDR2 reads YNFKEQ. V lost 4 bases, J lost 4 bases, and 2 bases stayed unmatched.

The chain is built from TRBV4-2 and TRBJ1-5; TRBD1 aligns across 9 bases. This receptor was identified in a human donor in good health. Sequencing was done on a sample of naive CD4+ T cells from blood. The CDR3 here is CASSLGQGNQPQHF. Here the CDR3 DNA reads TGTGCCAGCAGCCTCGGACAGGGGAATCAGCCCCAGCATTTT.